This T cell receptor beta chain appears in the sequencing data of a study of T-cell reconstitution after alpha-beta-depleted transplantation in children. About this clonotype itself: No antigen is known for it.

Findings of the study overall: In some patients, recipient T cells and intrathymic progenitors surviving conditioning explained high day-60 diversity. Fresh T-cell production supplied most of the T-cell counts and diversity seen one year after transplant.

Construction of the TCRbeta library involved unique molecular identifiers. One entry per CDR3 protein results from TCRdb running MiXCR on the PCR reads. The table shows approximately 980,000 distinct CDR3 sequences, with roughly 29% occurring only once. The CDR3 covers 13 residues. The ends lost 1 base at V and 6 bases at J; junction bases unmatched: 2. Per the germline V gene, CDR1 is DFQATT and CDR2 is SNEGSKA (reference sequence). This sample comprised PBMCs, mostly from graft donor cells, obtained 360 days after TCRalphabeta/CD19-depleted stem cell transplant. This TCR was recovered from a boy under two years old who had a stem cell transplant for SCID, so the T cells may come from the graft donor. V is TRBV20-1 and J is TRBJ2-3, with TRBD1 matching 9 bases. CDR3 coding DNA: TGCAGTGCTAGAGGACAGGGGGAGGATACGCAGTATTTT. The encoded protein is CSARGQGEDTQYF.